This TCR beta chain was sequenced for a study of T cells in women clearing cervical HPV infection. Points on this clone: Its target is unknown. The missing CDR3 end, 3 residues past where the read stops, is filled in from the germline J gene.

In germline, CDR1 is MNHNS, CDR2 SASEGT. CDR3 length: 14 residues. Germline trimming cut 4 bases from V and 9 bases from J; bases unmatched to any gene: 9. Study-level findings and limits: T-cell numbers per sample were unknown and may explain richness differences.

Method: immunoSEQ multiplex PCR; TCRdb's copy keeps in-frame clones and lacks some. This sample lists more than 40,000 clones; its ten largest clones have about 0.97%. Material: blood buffy coat. The clonotype originates from a woman aged 18 to 75 with a cervical HPV16 infection that either progressed to CIN3+ or cleared (not recorded which). The chain couples TRBV6-1 to TRBJ1-5; TRBD1 matches 7 bases. Partial CDR3 DNA: TGTGCCAGCAGTGGCGGGACAGTCAAGAGGCCC. Its translation is CASSGGTVKRP. The complete CDR3 reads CASSGGTVKRPQHF.